A selection of T cell receptor beta chains follows, all from one sample in a study of radiotherapy plus CTLA-4 blockade in lung cancer. TCRdb's table, derived via immunoSEQ multiplex PCR, lists solely in-frame clones and lacks some. This sample has 45,000 to 55,000 clones, with 82% found just once. Source: peripheral blood, taken from a patient treated with radiotherapy plus ipilimumab. The receptor source for this set is a human donor with non-small cell lung cancer who had stable disease on radiotherapy plus ipilimumab. CDR3s include the opening cysteine and the closing phenylalanine or tryptophan. D genes are given only for firm matches. Size is stated for part of the rows, as once, few or many counts, or as a class when the clone is expanded.

d_call | j_call | v_call | clone_size | cdr3_nt | cdr3_aa
NA | TRBJ2-7 | TRBV20-1 | NA | TGCAGTGTTAGGGCAGGGGGGCAAGTCTTC | CSVRAGGQVF
NA | TRBJ2-3 | TRBV19 | NA | TGTGCCAGTAGTAAGGGGCCAAGCACAGATACGCAGTATTTT | CASSKGPSTDTQYF
TRBD1 | TRBJ1-1 | TRBV2 | NA | TGTGCCAGCAGCCGGACAGGGCCAAACACTGAAGCTTTCTTT | CASSRTGPNTEAFF
TRBD2 | TRBJ2-1 | TRBV7-2 | NA | TGTGCCAGCAGCAGGACTAGCGGTCCCTCCTACAATGAGCAGTTCTTC | CASSRTSGPSYNEQFF
TRBD2 | TRBJ2-1 | TRBV7-3 | NA | TGTGCCAGCAGCTCCCGAGCGGGAGCGCCCTACAATGAGCAGTTCTTC | CASSSRAGAPYNEQFF
NA | TRBJ2-1 | TRBV7-9 | few | TGTGCCAGCAGCCTATTACCGTATGAGCAGTTCTTC | CASSLLPYEQFF
TRBD1 | TRBJ2-7 | TRBV27 | few | TGTGCCAGCAGGGAACCCGGGACAGGGATCCACGAGCAGTACTTC | CASREPGTGIHEQYF
TRBD2 | TRBJ2-1 | TRBV6-6 | NA | TGTGCCAGCAGTAACCTAGCGGGATTCTACAATGAGCAGTTCTTC | CASSNLAGFYNEQFF
TRBD2 | TRBJ2-7 | TRBV7-2 | NA | TGTGCCAGCAGCACCAGACTAGCGGGAGGAGGCGAGCAGTACTTC | CASSTRLAGGGEQYF
NA | TRBJ2-1 | TRBV5-1 | NA | TGCGCCAGCAGCACGGGGAGTAGCGGCTACAATGAGCAGTTCTTC | CASSTGSSGYNEQFF
TRBD1 | TRBJ1-2 | TRBV4-3 | NA | TGCGCCAGCAGCCAGGATTACAGGGGGGTAGACTATGGCTACACCTTC | CASSQDYRGVDYGYTF
TRBD2 | TRBJ2-1 | TRBV5-1 | NA | TGCGCCAGCAGCGGGGGCCCTACTAGCGGGAGGGCCGAAGATGAGCAGTTCTTC | CASSGGPTSGRAEDEQFF
NA | TRBJ1-3 | TRBV19 | NA | TGTGCCACGTCCAAGACAGACGGAAACACCATATATTTT | CATSKTDGNTIYF
TRBD1 | TRBJ1-5 | TRBV5-6 | NA | TGTGCCAGCAGCGCGGACAGGAACCCTAATCAGCCCCAGCATTTT | CASSADRNPNQPQHF
NA | TRBJ2-5 | TRBV15 | NA | TGTGCCACCAGCAGGATAGGGGAAGAGACCCAGTACTTC | CATSRIGEETQYF
TRBD2 | TRBJ2-3 | TRBV7-6 | few | TGTGCCAGCAGCCCGAAATACGGGAGGGCCAGGAATACGCAGTATTTT | CASSPKYGRARNTQYF
NA | TRBJ2-5 | TRBV18 | NA | TGTGCCAGCTCACCCGCAGGGGATGGGACCCAGTACTTC | CASSPAGDGTQYF
TRBD1 | TRBJ2-2 | TRBV30 | NA | TGTGCCTGGAGCAGACAGGGGCTCACCGGGGAGCTGTTTTTT | CAWSRQGLTGELFF
NA | TRBJ2-1 | TRBV19 | NA | TGTGCCAGTACGTACGGAGCCTACAATGAGCAGTTCTTC | CASTYGAYNEQFF
NA | TRBJ2-3 | TRBV27 | NA | TGTGCCAGCAGTTTACGAGCCGGGACGCAGTATTTT | CASSLRAGTQYF
TRBD1 | TRBJ2-1 | TRBV5-1 | NA | TGCGCCAGCAGCATCCGGGACAGTGGGGAGAATGAGCAGTTCTTC | CASSIRDSGENEQFF
TRBD1 | TRBJ1-4 | TRBV7-9 | NA | TGTGCCAGCACCTCGACAGGGTCGGGGGAAAAACTGTTTTTT | CASTSTGSGEKLFF
TRBD2 | TRBJ2-3 | TRBV7-2 | once | TGTGCCAGCAGCTTGCGGGGGTTTACCACAGATACGCAGTATTTT | CASSLRGFTTDTQYF
NA | TRBJ2-3 | TRBV7-8 | NA | TGTGCCAGCAGCTCTGGACTAGATACGCAGTATTTT | CASSSGLDTQYF
NA | TRBJ1-1 | TRBV27 | NA | TGTGCCAGCAGTCCCCGGGAACCGAACACTGAAGCTTTCTTT | CASSPREPNTEAFF
NA | TRBJ2-1 | TRBV5-1 | NA | TGCGCCAGCAGTCAGGCGAGAGGGATTCCGAATGAGCAGTTCTTC | CASSQARGIPNEQFF
TRBD2 | TRBJ2-3 | TRBV7-6 | few | TGTGCCAGCAGCCAAACCCCCCTAGCGGGCAGAACAGATACGCAGTATTTT | CASSQTPLAGRTDTQYF
NA | TRBJ2-3 | TRBV7-9 | NA | TGTGCCAGCAGCTTAGAATCAACCGGTACGCAGTATTTT | CASSLESTGTQYF
NA | TRBJ1-3 | TRBV4-3 | NA | TGCGCCAGCAGCCAAGAAGCGGAAGAATCTGGAAACACCATATATTTT | CASSQEAEESGNTIYF
TRBD1 | TRBJ1-1 | TRBV27 | NA | TGTGCCAGCAGTGATGGGACAGGGGGCAACACTGAAGCTTTCTTT | CASSDGTGGNTEAFF
NA | TRBJ1-2 | TRBV2 | NA | TGTGCCAGCTCCTCACAGGGAACCTCCTATGGCTACACCTTC | CASSSQGTSYGYTF
NA | TRBJ2-7 | TRBV7-9 | NA | TGTGCCAGCAGCTTAGCGTTCGGCTACGGGTCTAGCGTGTACGAGCAGTACTTC | CASSLAFGYGSSVYEQYF
NA | TRBJ1-1 | TRBV14 | NA | TGTGCCAGCAGCTATCTCCCGGACTCCAGCACTGAAGCTTTCTTT | CASSYLPDSSTEAFF
TRBD2 | TRBJ2-7 | TRBV4-3 | NA | TGCGCCAGCAGCCAGGACGCGGGAGGGGAGACCTACGAGCAGTACTTC | CASSQDAGGETYEQYF
NA | TRBJ2-1 | TRBV4-3 | NA | TGCGCCAGCAGCCAAGAGTATCTCGGGTCCTACAATGAGCAGTTCTTC | CASSQEYLGSYNEQFF
NA | TRBJ2-3 | TRBV18 | NA | TGTGCCAGCTCACCGACCGGCGGAGACACAGATACGCAGTATTTT | CASSPTGGDTDTQYF
NA | TRBJ1-6 | TRBV6-5 | few | TGTGCCAGCAGTCGAACTACAGGGATTAATTCACCCCTCCACTTT | CASSRTTGINSPLHF
TRBD2 | TRBJ2-1 | TRBV7-3 | NA | TGTGCCAGCAGCTGGGGCGGGGGGACTAATGTCAATGAGCAGTTCTTC | CASSWGGGTNVNEQFF
NA | TRBJ1-5 | TRBV5-6 | NA | TGTGCCAGCAGCTCCAGACAGGGCAATCAGCCCCAGCATTTT | CASSSRQGNQPQHF
NA | TRBJ2-7 | TRBV7-2 | NA | TGTGCCAGCAGCCCAAGGACTAACCCAACCTACGAGCAGTACTTC | CASSPRTNPTYEQYF
TRBD1 | TRBJ2-7 | TRBV7-9 | NA | TGTGCCAGCAGCTTGGGACAGGGGATTTACGAGCAGTACTTC | CASSLGQGIYEQYF
TRBD1 | TRBJ2-7 | TRBV27 | NA | TGTGCCAGCAGAGAACGGACAGGGGAGTACTACGAGCAGTACTTC | CASRERTGEYYEQYF